This paragraph reports one TCR beta chain. Its antigen is still unknown. These data are taken from a study of regulatory and conventional T cells in RAG deficiency. Germline values: CDR1 MGHDK, CDR2 SYGVNS. CDR3 size: 13 residues. The germline V and J ends were trimmed by 6 bases and 1 base, with 9 bases remaining between them. Study conclusions and caveats: Treg unique TCR beta sequences were about 110-fold fewer in Omenn syndrome and CID/AS patients than controls. Omenn patients showed >80% Treg-Tconv overlap and shorter CDR3 lengths. Shannon entropy was markedly lower and Simpson indices higher in RAG-deficient patients than control T-cell subsets.

The sorted conventional CD4+ T cells were CD25-low and CD127-high, with genomic DNA sequenced. The method was immunoSEQ multiplex PCR; TCRdb's version includes in-frame clones alone and lacks a portion of them. The table records about 34,000 clones, about 75% of them present only once. This sample also appeared in a second study, on regulatory T cells. That paper notes: Amplification used 52 TRBV primers and 13 TRBJ primers. Patient repertoires had restricted TRB V-J pairs and skewed V and J usage, most in Tregs.

The sample comprised CD4+ effector T cells sorted from blood. J is TRBJ1-1 and V is TRBV25-1; D ambiguous. The TCR comes from a human donor in good health. DNA of the CDR3: TGTGCCAGCAGGGCACAGACGAACACTGAAGCTTTCTTT. Its translation: CASRAQTNTEAFF. Full variable domain (missing parts from reference TRBV25-1 and TRBJ1-1): EADIYQTPRYLVIGTGKKITLECSQTMGHDKMYWYQQDPGMELHLIHYSYGVNSTEKGDLSSESTVSRIRTEHFPLTLESARPSHTSQYLCASRAQTNTEAFFGQGTRLTVV.